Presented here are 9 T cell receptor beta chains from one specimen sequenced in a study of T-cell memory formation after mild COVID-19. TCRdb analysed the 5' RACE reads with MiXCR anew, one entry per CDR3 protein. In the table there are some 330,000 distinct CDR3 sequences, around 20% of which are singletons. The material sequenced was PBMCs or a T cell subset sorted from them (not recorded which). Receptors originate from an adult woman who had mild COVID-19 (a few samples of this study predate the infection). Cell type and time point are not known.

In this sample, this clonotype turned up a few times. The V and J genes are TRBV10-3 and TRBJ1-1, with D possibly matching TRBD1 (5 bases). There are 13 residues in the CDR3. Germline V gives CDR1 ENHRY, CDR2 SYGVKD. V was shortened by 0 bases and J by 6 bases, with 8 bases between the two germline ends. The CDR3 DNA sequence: TGTGCCATCAGTGAGTCCTGGGGGTCTGAAGCTTTCTTT. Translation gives CAISESWGSEAFF.

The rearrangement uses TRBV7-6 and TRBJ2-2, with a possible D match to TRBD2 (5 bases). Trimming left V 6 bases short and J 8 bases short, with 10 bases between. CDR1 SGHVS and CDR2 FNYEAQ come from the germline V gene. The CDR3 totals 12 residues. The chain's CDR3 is CASRAGDGELFF. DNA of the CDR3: TGTGCCAGCAGGGCCGGGGATGGGGAGCTGTTTTTT.

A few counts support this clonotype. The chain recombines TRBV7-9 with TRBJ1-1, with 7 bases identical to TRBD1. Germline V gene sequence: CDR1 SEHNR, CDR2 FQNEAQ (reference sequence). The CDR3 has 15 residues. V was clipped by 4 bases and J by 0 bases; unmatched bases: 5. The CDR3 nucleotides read TGTGCCAGCAGCTCGGGACAGCACATGAACACTGAAGCTTTCTTT. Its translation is CASSSGQHMNTEAFF.

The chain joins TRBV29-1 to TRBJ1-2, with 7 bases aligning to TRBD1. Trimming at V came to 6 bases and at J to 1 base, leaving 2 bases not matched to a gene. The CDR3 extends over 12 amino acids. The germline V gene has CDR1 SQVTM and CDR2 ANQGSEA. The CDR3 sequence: CSVDRDNYGYTF. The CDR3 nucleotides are TGCAGCGTCGACAGGGATAACTATGGCTACACCTTC.

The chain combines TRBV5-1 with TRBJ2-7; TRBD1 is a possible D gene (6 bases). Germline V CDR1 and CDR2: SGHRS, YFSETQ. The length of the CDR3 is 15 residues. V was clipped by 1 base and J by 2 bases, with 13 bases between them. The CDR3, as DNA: TGCGCCAGCAGCTTGCAACAGGGAAATCCCTACGAGCAGTACTTC. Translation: CASSLQQGNPYEQYF.

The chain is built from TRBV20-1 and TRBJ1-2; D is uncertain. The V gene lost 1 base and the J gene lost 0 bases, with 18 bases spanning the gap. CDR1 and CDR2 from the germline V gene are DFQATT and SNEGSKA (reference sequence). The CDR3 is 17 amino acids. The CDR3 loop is CSARGGSLQRPNYGYTF. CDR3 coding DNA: TGCAGTGCTAGAGGTGGATCATTGCAGCGCCCTAACTATGGCTACACCTTC.

CDR3 amino acids: CAERARGGQETQYF. As DNA, the CDR3 is TGTGCCGAAAGGGCTAGGGGGGGCCAAGAGACCCAGTACTTC. The chain is built from TRBV7-2 and TRBJ2-5, with D possibly matching TRBD2 (7 bases). The CDR3 is 14 residues long. Trimming cost V 11 bases and J 1 base, with 17 bases left between them. Germline V gene lookup returns CDR1 SGHTA and CDR2 FQGNSA.

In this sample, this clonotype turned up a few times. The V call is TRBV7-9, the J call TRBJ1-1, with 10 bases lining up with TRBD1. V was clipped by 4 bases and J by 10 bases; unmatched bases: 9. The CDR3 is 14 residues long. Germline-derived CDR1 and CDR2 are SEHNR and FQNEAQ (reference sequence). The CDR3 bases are TGTGCCAGCAGCTCTAGGGACAGGGGCGGAAGAGCTTTCTTT. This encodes CASSSRDRGGRAFF.

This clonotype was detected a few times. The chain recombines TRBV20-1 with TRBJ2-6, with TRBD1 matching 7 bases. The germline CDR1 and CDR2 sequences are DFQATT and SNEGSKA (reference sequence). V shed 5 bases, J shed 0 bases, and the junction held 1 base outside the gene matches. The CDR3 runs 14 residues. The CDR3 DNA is TGCAGTGCTTACAGGGGCTCTGGGGCCAACGTCCTGACTTTC. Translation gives CSAYRGSGANVLTF.